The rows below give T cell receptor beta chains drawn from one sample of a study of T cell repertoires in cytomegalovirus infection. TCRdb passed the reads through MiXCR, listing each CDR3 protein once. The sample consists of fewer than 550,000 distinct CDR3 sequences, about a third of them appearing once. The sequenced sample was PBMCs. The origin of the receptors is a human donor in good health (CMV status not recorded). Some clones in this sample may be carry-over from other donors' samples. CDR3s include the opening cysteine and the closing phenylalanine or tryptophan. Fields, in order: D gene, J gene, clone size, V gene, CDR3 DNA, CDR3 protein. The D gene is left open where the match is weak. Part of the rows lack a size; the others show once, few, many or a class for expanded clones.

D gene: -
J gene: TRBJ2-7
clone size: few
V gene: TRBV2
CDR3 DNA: TGTGCCAGCAGTGAGATGCGGGAGCAGTACTTC
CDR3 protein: CASSEMREQYF

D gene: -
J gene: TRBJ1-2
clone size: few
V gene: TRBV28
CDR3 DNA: TGTGCCAGCAGTTCGGACTTCTTTAACTATGGCTACACCTTC
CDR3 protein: CASSSDFFNYGYTF

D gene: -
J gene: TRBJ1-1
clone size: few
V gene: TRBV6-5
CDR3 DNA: TGTGCCAGCAGTTACTCGAGGGGCGTGAACACTGAAGCTTTCTTT
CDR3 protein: CASSYSRGVNTEAFF

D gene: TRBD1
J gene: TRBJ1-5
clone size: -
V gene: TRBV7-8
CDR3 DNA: TGTGCCAGCAGCTACAGGGGTCGGCAGCCCCAGCATTTT
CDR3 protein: CASSYRGRQPQHF

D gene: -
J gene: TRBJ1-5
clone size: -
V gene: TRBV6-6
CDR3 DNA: TGTGCCAGCAGTTACTACGGACAGTCCAATCAGCCCCAGCATTTT
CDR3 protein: CASSYYGQSNQPQHF

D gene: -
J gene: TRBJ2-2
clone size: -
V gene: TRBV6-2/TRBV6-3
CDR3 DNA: TGTGCCAGCAACGAGTTGCGCGGGGAGCTGTTTTTT
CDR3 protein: CASNELRGELFF

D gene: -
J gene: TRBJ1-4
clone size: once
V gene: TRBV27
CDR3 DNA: TGTGCCAGCAGTTGGAGGGGGGCTACTGAAAAACTGTTTTTT
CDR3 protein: CASSWRGATEKLFF

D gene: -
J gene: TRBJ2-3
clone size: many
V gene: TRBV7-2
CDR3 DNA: TGTGCCAGCAGCTTAGTCGCTATCAACACAGATACGCAGTATTTT
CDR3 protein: CASSLVAINTDTQYF

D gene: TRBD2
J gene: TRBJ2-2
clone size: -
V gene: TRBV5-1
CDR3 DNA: TGCGCCAGCAGCCCAACTAGCGGGGGGCCCCCATTGAACACCGGGGAGCTGTTTTTT
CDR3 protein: CASSPTSGGPPLNTGELFF

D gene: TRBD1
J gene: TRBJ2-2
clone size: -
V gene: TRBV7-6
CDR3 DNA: TGTGCCAGCAGCTTGTATGCGGGACAGGGCGACACCGGGGAGCTGTTTTTT
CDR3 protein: CASSLYAGQGDTGELFF

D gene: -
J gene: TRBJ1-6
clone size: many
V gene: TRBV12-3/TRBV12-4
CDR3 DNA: TGTGCCAGCAGTCTACGGGTTGGCAGTTTGGAGTCACCCCTCCACTTT
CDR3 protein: CASSLRVGSLESPLHF

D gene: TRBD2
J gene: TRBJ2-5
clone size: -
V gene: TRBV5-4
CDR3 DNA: TGTGCCAGCAGCTTGGCGGTAGCGGGTATTCAAGAGACCCAGTACTTC
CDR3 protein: CASSLAVAGIQETQYF

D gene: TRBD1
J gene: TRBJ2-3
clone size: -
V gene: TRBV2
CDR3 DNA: TGTGCCAGCAGTGGGACAGGGTCAGATACGCAGTATTTT
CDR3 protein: CASSGTGSDTQYF

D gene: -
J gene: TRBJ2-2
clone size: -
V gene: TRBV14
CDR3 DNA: TGTGCCAGCAGCCAAGCAGGTATCGGGGAGCTGTTTTTT
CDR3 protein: CASSQAGIGELFF

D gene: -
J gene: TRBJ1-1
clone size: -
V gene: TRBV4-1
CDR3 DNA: TGCGCCGGCAGCCAAGCCCCTCAGCCAAACACTGAAGCTTTTTTT
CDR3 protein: CAGSQAPQPNTEAFF

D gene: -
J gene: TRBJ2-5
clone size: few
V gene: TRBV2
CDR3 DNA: TGTGCCAGCACCGCAATAGGGGAGACCCAGTACTTC
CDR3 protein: CASTAIGETQYF

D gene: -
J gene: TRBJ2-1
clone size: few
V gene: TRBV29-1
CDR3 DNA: TGCAGCGTTGATTTCGGATACAATGAGCAGTTCTTC
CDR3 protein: CSVDFGYNEQFF

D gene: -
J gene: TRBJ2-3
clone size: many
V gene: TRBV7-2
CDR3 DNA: TGTGCCTCGCAGGCGGGGACGAGTGATACGCAGTATTTT
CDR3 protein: CASQAGTSDTQYF

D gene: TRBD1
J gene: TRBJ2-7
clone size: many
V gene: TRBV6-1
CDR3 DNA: TGTGCCAGCAGTGGCCAGGACAGGGTTGCCTACGAGCAGTACTTC
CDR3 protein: CASSGQDRVAYEQYF

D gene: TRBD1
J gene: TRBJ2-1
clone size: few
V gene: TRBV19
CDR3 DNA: TGTGCCATTTCTGGGACAGGATACAATGAGCAGTTCTTC
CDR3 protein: CAISGTGYNEQFF

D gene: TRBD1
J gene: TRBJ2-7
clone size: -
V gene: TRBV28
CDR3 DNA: TGTGCCAGCAGTGTTAGGACAGGGTATAACGAGCAGTACTTC
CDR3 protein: CASSVRTGYNEQYF

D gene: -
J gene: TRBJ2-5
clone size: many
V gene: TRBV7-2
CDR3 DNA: TGTGCCAGCAGCTTAAGGAGGGGTGGGGGGGGGGCCCAAGAGACCCAGTACTTC
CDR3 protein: CASSLRRGGGGAQETQYF